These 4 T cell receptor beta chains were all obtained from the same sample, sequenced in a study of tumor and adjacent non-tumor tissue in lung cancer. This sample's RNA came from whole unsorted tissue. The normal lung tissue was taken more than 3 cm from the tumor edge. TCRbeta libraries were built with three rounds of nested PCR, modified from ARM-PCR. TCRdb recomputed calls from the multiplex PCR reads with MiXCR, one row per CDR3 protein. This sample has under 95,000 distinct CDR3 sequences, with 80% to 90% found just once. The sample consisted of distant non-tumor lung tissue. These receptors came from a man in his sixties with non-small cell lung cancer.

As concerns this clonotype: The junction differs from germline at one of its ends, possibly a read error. CDR3 DNA: TGTACCAGCAGTGCCCTAGCGGGAACCCTCAATGAGCAGTTCTTC. It is translated as CTSSALAGTLNEQFF. The chain employs TRBV6-1 and TRBJ2-1, with TRBD2 identical over 9 bases. Germline V lookup: CDR1 MNHNS, CDR2 SASEGT. The CDR3 contains 15 residues.

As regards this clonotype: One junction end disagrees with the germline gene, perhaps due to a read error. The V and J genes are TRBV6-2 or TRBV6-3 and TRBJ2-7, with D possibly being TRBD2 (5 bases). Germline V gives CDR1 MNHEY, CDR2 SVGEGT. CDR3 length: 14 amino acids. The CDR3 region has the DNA TGTGCCAGTAGTTCCCCACTAGTGTCATACGAGCAGTACTTC. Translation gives CASSSPLVSYEQYF.

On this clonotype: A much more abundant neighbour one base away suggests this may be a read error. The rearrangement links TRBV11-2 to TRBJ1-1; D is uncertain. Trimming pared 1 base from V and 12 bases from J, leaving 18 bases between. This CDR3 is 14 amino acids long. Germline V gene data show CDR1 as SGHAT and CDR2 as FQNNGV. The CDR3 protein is CASSLAPGPGGTFF. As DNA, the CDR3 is TGTGCCAGCAGCTTAGCCCCCGGGCCAGGAGGGACTTTCTTT. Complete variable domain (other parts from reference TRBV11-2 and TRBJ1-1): EAGVAQSPRYKIIEKRQSVAFWCNPISGHATLYWYQQILGQGPKLLIQFQNNGVVDDSQLPKDRFSAERLKGVDSTLKIQPAKLEDSAVYLCASSLAPGPGGTFFGQGTRLTVV.

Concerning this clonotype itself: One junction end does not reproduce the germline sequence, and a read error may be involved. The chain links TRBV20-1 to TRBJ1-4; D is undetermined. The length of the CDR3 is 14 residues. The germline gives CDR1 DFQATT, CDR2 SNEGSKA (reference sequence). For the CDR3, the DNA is TGTAGTGCCAAGGACGACATGGGTGATGAAAAACTGTTTTTT. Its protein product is CSAKDDMGDEKLFF.